The entry below describes one T cell receptor beta chain. It has no known antigen specificity. No much larger clonotype is one base removed from it; base qualities were not supplied. The entry originates in a study of shared clonotypes between healthy human individuals (dated by TCRdb to between 2020 and 2021). With regard to the full study: The cohort included a few men and a couple of women between 18 and 49 years of age. For each donor, CD4 naive and CD4 memory were each run on three plates, CD8 naive on two plates, and CD8 memory on one plate. To estimate repertoire size and how much clonotype sharing occurs between individuals, the study deeply sequenced the blood TCR repertoires of five or six healthy adults. Leukapheresis yielded between about 0.94 and 9.5 billion PBMCs per donor. To increase sequencing depth and limit assay-specific biases, different laboratories used diverse techniques to prepare libraries and sequence TCR repertoires.

Results the study describes overall, beyond this receptor: Because the study included only a small number of donors, the genetic and exposure-history diversity represented was limited. About 4.5% of naive CD4, 3.5% of naive CD8, 2.3% of memory CD4, and about 0.4% of memory CD8 clonotypes were shared across a few donors. Pairwise subsampling led to the expectation that sequencing depth would affect the degree of clonotype sharing among donors. Sampling was restricted to blood, and TCR repertoires in tissue are likely to differ from TCR repertoires in blood. Naive subsets generally had larger estimated clonotype richness than memory subsets. Even with the large sequencing depth, rarefaction of the sorted-subset datasets indicated that sequencing was incomplete. Compared with non-shared clonotypes, the clonotypes found in all four sorted-subset donors had higher generation probabilities.

The donors were healthy, HIV-negative adults with no recently reported acute infections or vaccinations. All donors were Caucasian adults living in Nashville, Tennessee, USA. CD4+ T cells were enriched through magnetic negative selection, after which naive cells were positively selected on CD45RA and the remaining negative fraction served as the memory subset. After blood collection by leukapheresis, PBMCs were isolated using Ficoll-Histopaque density gradient centrifugation and then cryopreserved in the vapor phase of liquid nitrogen. Purity and quantity of every magnetically sorted T cell population were checked by analytical flow cytometry. Genomic DNA was isolated from every sorted fraction and measured by UV absorbance on a Nanodrop 2000c. Using the deep immunoSEQ assay, TCR CDR3 regions were amplified from genomic DNA by multiplex PCR. Genomic DNA extracted from each cell subset was distributed evenly over all wells of several immunoSEQ 96-well plates, and each plate served as one replicate. Each replicate PCR for sorted subsets received about 180 ng genomic DNA, equal to about 30,000 T cell genomes. Purified libraries were measured with a Qubit 3.0 fluorometer, size-checked on a Bioanalyzer 2100, and measured again with the KAPA Library Quantification kit. Each immunoSEQ 96-well plate was sequenced on its own single-read 150-cycle Illumina NextSeq 550 flow cell. On the authors' methods: Because the immunoSEQ output held only junctional sequences and lacked quality scores, the filtering could not match the filtering applied to full-length reads. To assign V/J genes and CDR3, sequences were annotated against IMGT germline references using PyIR, a Python wrapper for IgBLAST v1.9. Reads were removed for weak V/J assignments (E-value above 1e-6), missing CDR3, stop codons, out-of-frame junctions, or ambiguous translated residues. V3J clonotypes were defined as sequences sharing the same inferred V gene, J gene, and CDR3 amino acid sequence. Percentage overlap between repertoires was computed as shared unique clonotypes divided by the size of the smaller repertoire. Richness of each repertoire was evaluated using RTK rarefaction, the Chao1 estimator, and Recon v2.1 estimates of unobserved clonotypes. Generation probabilities for all TCRbeta clonotypes obtained by the gDNA method from four donors were computed using OLGA. Imported from immuneACCESS, the table was reduced by TCRdb to in-frame sequences with V and J called. These copies leave out some clones; in studies compared against another copy, an unresolved V gene accounts for under half, and the cause of the remainder is not known. Clone size and V and J calls were adopted from that table, with D and trimming inferred from the DNA. Counted in this sample were more than 150,000 clones; 90% to 95% of them appeared once. The top ten clones comprise 0.067% of the sample.

This clonotype was obtained from a woman in her twenties or thirties in good health. Sequencing was carried out using naive CD4+ T cells sorted from blood. The intended sense of this specimen's cell subset or site label: CD45RA+ positively selected.

The DNA sequence is TGCGCCAGCAGCACGGGACAGGGGGATCAGCCCCAGCATTTT. This is translated as CASSTGQGDQPQHF. The V gene is TRBV5-1 and the J gene is TRBJ1-5, with 11 bases aligning to TRBD1. CDR1 SGHRS and CDR2 YFSETQ are derived from the germline V gene. V is pruned by 4 bases and J by 5 bases, leaving 2 bases of the junction without a gene match. Counted from cysteine to phenylalanine, this CDR3 has 14 amino acids. Only the CDR3 DNA is retained, 42 bases long and in frame from the first base.